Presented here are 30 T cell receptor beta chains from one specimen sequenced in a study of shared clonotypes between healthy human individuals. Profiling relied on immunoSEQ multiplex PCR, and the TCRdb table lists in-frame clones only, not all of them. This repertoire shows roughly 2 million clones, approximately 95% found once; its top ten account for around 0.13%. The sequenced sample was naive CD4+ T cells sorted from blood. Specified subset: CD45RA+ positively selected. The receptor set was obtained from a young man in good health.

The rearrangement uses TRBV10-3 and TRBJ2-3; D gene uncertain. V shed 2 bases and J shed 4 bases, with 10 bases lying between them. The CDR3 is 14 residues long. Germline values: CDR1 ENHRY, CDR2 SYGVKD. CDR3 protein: CAISERVSPDTQYF. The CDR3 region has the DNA TGTGCCATCAGTGAGAGAGTATCCCCAGATACGCAGTATTTT.

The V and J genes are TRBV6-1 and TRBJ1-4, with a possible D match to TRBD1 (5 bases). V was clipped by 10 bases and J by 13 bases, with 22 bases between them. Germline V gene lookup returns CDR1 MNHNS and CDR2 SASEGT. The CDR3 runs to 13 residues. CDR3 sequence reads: CAIGAPPSRGLFF. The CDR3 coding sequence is TGTGCCATCGGGGCCCCCCCGTCAAGAGGACTGTTTTTT.

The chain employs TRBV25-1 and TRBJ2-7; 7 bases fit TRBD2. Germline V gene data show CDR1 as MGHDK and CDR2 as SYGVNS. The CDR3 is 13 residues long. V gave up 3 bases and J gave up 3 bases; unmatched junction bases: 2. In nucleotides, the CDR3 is TGTGCCAGCAGTGAGGGGGGGAACTACGAGCAGTACTTC. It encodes CASSEGGNYEQYF.

CDR3 sequence: CSVEGVLSWIGGQETQYF. The CDR3 DNA reads as TGCAGCGTTGAAGGAGTATTGAGTTGGATAGGGGGCCAAGAGACCCAGTACTTC. The rearrangement links TRBV29-1 to TRBJ2-5, with D perhaps TRBD1 (6 bases). In germline, CDR1 is SQVTM, CDR2 ANQGSEA. This CDR3 region has 18 residues. V was cut by 1 base and J by 1 base, with 22 bases left in between.

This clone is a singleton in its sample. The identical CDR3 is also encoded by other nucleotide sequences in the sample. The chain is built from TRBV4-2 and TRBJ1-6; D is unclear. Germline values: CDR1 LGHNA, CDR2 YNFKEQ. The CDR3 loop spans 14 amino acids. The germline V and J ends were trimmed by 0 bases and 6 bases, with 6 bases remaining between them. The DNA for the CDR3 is TGTGCCAGCAGCCAAGACGGGAGTAATTCACCCCTCCACTTT. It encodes CASSQDGSNSPLHF.

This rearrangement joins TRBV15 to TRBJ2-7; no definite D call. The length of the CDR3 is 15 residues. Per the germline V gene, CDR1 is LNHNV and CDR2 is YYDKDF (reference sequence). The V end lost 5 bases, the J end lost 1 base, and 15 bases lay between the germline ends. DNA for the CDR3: TGTGCCACCAGCGGCGATCGAGCTAGATCCTACGAGCAGTACTTC. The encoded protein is CATSGDRARSYEQYF.

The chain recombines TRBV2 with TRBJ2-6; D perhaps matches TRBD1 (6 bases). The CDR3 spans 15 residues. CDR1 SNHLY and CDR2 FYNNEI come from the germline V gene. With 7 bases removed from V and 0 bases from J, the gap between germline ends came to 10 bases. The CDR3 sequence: CASKDRLSGANVLTF. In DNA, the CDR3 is TGTGCCAGCAAGGACAGACTCTCTGGGGCCAACGTCCTGACTTTC.

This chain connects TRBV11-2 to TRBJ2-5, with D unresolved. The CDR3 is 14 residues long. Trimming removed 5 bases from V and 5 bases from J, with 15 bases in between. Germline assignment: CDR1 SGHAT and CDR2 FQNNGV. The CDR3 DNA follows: TGTGCCAGCAGCCCCCTGGACGAGTGGGAGACCCAGTACTTC. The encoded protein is CASSPLDEWETQYF.

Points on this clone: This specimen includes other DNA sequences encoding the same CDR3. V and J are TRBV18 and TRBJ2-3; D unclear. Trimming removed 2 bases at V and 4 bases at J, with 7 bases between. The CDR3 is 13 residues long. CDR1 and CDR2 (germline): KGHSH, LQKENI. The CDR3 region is CASSPNPADTQYF. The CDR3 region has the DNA TGTGCCAGCTCACCAAATCCTGCAGATACGCAGTATTTT.

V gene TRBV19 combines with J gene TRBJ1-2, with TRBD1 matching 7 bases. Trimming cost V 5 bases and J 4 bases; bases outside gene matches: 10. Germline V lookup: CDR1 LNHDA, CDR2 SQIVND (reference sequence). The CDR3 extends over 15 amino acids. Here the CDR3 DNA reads TGTGCCAGTAGTTCGGACAGGTTCATGAGCTATGGCTACACCTTC. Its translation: CASSSDRFMSYGYTF. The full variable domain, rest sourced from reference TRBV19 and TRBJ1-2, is DGGITQSPKYLFRKEGQNVTLSCEQNLNHDAMYWYRQDPGQGLRLIYYSQIVNDFQKGDIAEGYSVSREKKESFPLTVTSAQKNPTAFYLCASSSDRFMSYGYTFGSGTRLTVV.

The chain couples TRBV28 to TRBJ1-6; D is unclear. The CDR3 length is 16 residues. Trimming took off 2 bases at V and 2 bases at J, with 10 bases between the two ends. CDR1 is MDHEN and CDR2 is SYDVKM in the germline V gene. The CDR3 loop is CASSLVTVPYNSPLHF. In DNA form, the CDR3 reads TGTGCCAGCAGTTTAGTAACGGTCCCCTATAATTCACCCCTCCACTTT.

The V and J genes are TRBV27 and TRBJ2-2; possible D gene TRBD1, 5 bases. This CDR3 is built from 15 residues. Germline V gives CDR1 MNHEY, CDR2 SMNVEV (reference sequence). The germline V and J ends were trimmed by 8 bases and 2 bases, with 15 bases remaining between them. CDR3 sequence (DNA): TGTGCCAGCTCCGTCGAAGGGGCTAACACCGGGGAGCTGTTTTTT. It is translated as CASSVEGANTGELFF.

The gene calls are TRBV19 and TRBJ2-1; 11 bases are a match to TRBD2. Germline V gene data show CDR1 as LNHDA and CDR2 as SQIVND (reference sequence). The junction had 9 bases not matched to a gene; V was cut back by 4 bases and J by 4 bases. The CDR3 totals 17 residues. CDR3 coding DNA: TGTGCCAGTAGTAGGAGTCTAGCGGGAGGAACGTACAATGAGCAGTTCTTC. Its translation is CASSRSLAGGTYNEQFF.

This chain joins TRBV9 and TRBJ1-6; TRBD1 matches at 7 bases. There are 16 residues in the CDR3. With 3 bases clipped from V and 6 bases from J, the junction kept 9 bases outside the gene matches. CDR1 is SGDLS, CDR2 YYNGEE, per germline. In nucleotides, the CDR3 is TGTGCCAGCAGCGGATACAGGGGAATCGCTAATTCACCCCTCCACTTT. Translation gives CASSGYRGIANSPLHF. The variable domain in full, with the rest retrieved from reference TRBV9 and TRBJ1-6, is DSGVTQTPKHLITATGQRVTLRCSPRSGDLSVYWYQQSLDQGLQFLIQYYNGEERAKGNILERFSAQQFPDLHSELNLSSLELGDSALYFCASSGYRGIANSPLHFGNGTRLTVT.

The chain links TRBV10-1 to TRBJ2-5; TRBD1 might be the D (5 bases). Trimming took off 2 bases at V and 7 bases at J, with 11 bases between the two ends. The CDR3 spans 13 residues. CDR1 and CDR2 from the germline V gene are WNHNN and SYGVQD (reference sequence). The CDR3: CASSEDSFGTQYF. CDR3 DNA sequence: TGCGCCAGCAGTGAGGACAGTTTTGGGACCCAGTACTTC.

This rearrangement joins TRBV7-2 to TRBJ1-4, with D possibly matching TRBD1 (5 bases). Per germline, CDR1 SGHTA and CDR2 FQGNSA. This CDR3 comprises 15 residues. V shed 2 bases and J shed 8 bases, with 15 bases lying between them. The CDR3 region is CASSLSRDGAEKLFF. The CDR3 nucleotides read TGTGCCAGCAGCTTAAGTAGGGACGGTGCCGAAAAACTGTTTTTT.

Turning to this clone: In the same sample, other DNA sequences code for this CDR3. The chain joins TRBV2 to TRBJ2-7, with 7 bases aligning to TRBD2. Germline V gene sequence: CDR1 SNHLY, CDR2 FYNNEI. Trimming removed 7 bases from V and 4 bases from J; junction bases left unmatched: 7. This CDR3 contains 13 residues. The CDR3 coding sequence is TGTGCCAGCAAGTTAGCGGGCTCTTACGAGCAGTACTTC. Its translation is CASKLAGSYEQYF.

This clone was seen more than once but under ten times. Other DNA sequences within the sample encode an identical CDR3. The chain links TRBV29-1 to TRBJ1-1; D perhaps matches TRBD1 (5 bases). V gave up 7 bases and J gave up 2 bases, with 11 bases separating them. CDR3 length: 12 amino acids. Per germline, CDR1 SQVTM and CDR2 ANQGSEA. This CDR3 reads CSGWDRNTEAFF. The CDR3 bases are TGCAGCGGATGGGACCGAAACACTGAAGCTTTCTTT.

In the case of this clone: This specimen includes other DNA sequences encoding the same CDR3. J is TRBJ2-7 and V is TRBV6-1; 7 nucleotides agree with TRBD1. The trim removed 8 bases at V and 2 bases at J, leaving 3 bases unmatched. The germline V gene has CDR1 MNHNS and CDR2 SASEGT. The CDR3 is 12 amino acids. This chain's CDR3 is CASWTGTYEQYF. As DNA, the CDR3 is TGTGCCAGCTGGACAGGAACCTACGAGCAGTACTTC.

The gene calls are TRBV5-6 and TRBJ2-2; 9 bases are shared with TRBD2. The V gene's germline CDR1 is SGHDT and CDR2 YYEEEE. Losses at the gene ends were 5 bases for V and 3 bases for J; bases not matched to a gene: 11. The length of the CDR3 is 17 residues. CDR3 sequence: CASRLWFSGRDTGELFF. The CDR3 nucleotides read TGTGCCAGCAGGTTGTGGTTTAGCGGGAGAGACACCGGGGAGCTGTTTTTT.

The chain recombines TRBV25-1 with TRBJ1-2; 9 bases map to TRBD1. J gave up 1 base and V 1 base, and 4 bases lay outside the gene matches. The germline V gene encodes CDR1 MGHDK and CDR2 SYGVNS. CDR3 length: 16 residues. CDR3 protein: CASSESDRGNNYGYTF. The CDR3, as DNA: TGTGCCAGCAGTGAATCCGACAGGGGGAATAACTATGGCTACACCTTC.

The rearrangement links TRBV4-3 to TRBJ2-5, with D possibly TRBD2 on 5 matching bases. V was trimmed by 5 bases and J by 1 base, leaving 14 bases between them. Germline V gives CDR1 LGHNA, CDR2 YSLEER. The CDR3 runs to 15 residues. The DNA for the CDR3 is TGCGCCAGCAGCAGCGAGGCGACTACCCAAGAGACCCAGTACTTC. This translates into CASSSEATTQETQYF.

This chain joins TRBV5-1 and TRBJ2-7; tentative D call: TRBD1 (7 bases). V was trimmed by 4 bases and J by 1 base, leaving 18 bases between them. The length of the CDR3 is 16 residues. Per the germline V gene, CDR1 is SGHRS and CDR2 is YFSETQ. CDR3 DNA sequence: TGCGCCAGCAGCCTGTCTGGAGGGACAGTATCCTACGAGCAGTACTTC. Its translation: CASSLSGGTVSYEQYF.

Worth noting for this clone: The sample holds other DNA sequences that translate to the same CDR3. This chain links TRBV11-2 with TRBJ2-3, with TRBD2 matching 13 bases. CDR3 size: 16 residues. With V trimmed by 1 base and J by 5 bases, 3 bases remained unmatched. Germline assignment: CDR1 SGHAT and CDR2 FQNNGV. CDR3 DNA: TGTGCCAGCAGCTTAGGACTAGCGGGAGGAGGAGATACGCAGTATTTT. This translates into CASSLGLAGGGDTQYF.

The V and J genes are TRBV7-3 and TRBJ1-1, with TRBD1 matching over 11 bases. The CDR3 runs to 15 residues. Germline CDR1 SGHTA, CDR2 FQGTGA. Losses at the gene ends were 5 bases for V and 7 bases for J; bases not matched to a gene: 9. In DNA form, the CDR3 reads TGTGCCAGCAGCCCAATGGGACAGGGGGTAGGTGAAGCTTTCTTT. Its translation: CASSPMGQGVGEAFF.

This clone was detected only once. CDR3 DNA sequence: TGCGCCAGCAGCTTGGCCAATAGCGGGGTAAACATTCAGTACTTC. This sequence encodes CASSLANSGVNIQYF. V is TRBV5-1 and J is TRBJ2-4; 8 bases are a match to TRBD2. CDR3 length: 15 amino acids. Germline CDR1 reads SGHRS; CDR2 reads YFSETQ. V was pared by 0 bases and J by 6 bases, with 5 bases of the junction left unmatched.

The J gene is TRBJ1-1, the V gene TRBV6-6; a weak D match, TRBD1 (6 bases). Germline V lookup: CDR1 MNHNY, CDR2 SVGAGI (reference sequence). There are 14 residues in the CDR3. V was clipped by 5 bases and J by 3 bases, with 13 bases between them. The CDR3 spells CASSDTGSYTEAFF. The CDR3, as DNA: TGTGCCAGCAGTGATACAGGGAGTTACACTGAAGCTTTCTTT.

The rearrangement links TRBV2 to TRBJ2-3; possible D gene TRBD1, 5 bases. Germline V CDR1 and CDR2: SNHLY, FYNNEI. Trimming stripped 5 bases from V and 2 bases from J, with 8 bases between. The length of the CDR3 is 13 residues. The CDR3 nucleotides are TGTGCCAGCAGTCTCAGGGACACAGATACGCAGTATTTT. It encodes CASSLRDTDTQYF. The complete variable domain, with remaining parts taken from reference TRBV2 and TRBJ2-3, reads EPEVTQTPSHQVTQMGQEVILRCVPISNHLYFYWYRQILGQKVEFLVSFYNNEISEKSEIFDDQFSVERPDGSNFTLKIRSTKLEDSAMYFCASSLRDTDTQYFGPGTRLTVL.

The CDR3 DNA sequence: TGTGCCAGCAGCCGCCGAAAGAAGGACACAGATACGCAGTATTTT. Protein: CASSRRKKDTDTQYF. The J gene is TRBJ2-3, the V gene TRBV4-2; D remains ambiguous. V lost 4 bases and J lost 2, with 13 bases in between. The CDR3 contains 15 residues. CDR1 LGHNA and CDR2 YNFKEQ come from the germline V gene.

The CDR3 region is CASSLGRDRIVEQYF. CDR3 coding DNA: TGCGCCAGCAGCTTGGGCCGGGACAGAATTGTCGAGCAGTACTTC. J is TRBJ2-7 and V is TRBV5-1; 7 nucleotides match TRBD1. The ends lost 0 bases at V and 6 bases at J; junction bases unmatched: 9. Germline loops: CDR1 SGHRS, CDR2 YFSETQ. The CDR3 extends over 15 amino acids. Filled out from reference TRBV5-1 and TRBJ2-7, the complete variable domain reads KAGVTQTPRYLIKTRGQQVTLSCSPISGHRSVSWYQQTPGQGLQFLFEYFSETQRNKGNFPGRFSGRQFSNSRSEMNVSTLELGDSALYLCASSLGRDRIVEQYFGPGTRLTVT.